The text below deals with one T cell receptor beta chain. In this sample, this clonotype turned up a few times. Which antigen it targets is not known. Qualities for individual bases were not recorded, and no much larger clone is one base off. PBMCs were isolated by Ficoll-Paque density gradient centrifugation. The data derive from a study of T-cell memory formation after mild COVID-19 (dated by TCRdb to the early 2020s). Describing the broader study: TCR sequence clusters from the two donors were largely donor specific. T-cell clones expanding and contracting after mild COVID-19 in a couple of donors were tracked by longitudinal TCRalpha and TCRbeta repertoire sequencing. Two young, previously healthy adult volunteers made up the cohort, one male and one female. Study-wide findings and limitations: The study covered only two mild cases, and larger cohorts including severe cases with pre-infection samples were considered necessary. SARS-CoV-2 specificity was not confirmed for the second-wave clones peaking on day 37. Contracting CD4+ clones were found mainly in CM and EM memory subsets, while CD8+ clones were enriched in EMRA. Some responding clones were detected in pre-infection memory, suggesting pre-existing cross-reactive memory T cells joined the SARS-CoV-2 response. Clones contracting from day 15 to 85 had balanced CD4/CD8 phenotypes, while a second wave expanding from day 15 to 37 was biased towards CD4+.

Sequencing was performed on an Illumina NovaSeq 6000. TCRalpha and TCRbeta cDNA libraries were constructed by 5'RACE with constant-segment primers, with sample barcodes and unique molecular identifiers being introduced. Trizol reagent was used to extract RNA from every sample. Libraries were amplified in two PCR steps, with a second sample barcode and Illumina TruSeq adapters added in the second step. Libraries were sequenced on an Illumina NovaSeq with 2 x 150 bp paired-end reads. On the authors' methods: Demultiplexing of reads and collapsing into UMI-guided consensus sequences were performed with migec v1.2.7. Using mixcr v2.1.11, the UMI consensuses were aligned to TRA and TRB V and J templates and assembled into clonotypes. Expanded or contracted clonotypes were those called significant by both edgeR and NoisET, with noise models trained on biological replicates. For edgeR calls, the thresholds were a false discovery rate-adjusted p below 0.01 and a log2 fold-change of 1. As an exploratory analysis of dynamics, max-normalized trajectories of the 1000 most abundant clonotypes were examined with PCA combined with hierarchical clustering. The CD4 or CD8 phenotype of responding clones was assigned using the separately sequenced CD4+ and CD8+ repertoires. TCRdb reran the public reads through fastp at Q25 and MiXCR, keeping productive beta chains. Records with the same CDR3 protein are collapsed into one entry carrying the most frequent genes and DNA. The V and J calls were determined by TCRdb, not by the authors. This sample is represented by 430,000 or so distinct CDR3 sequences; approximately 23% of them were singletons. The ten largest make up roughly an eighth of the sample.

In the germline V gene (reference sequence), CDR1 corresponds to SEHNR and CDR2 to FQNEAQ. CDR3 length: 15 amino acids, cysteine to phenylalanine. The sequence is cut down to CDR3 DNA, 45 bases in frame from base 1. V loses 0 bases, J loses 6 bases, and the germline ends lie 12 bases apart. The sequence was collected from an adult woman who had mild COVID-19 (a few samples of this study predate the infection). The sample titles of this study are shuffled in the database, so cell type and time point are left out; the donor was told from shared clones. The chain is encoded by TRBV7-9 joined to TRBJ2-1, and possibly TRBD2, on 6 matching bases. Source material: PBMCs or a T cell subset sorted from them (not recorded which). Read as DNA, the sequence is TGTGCCAGCAGCTTAGCGGCGGGACCCCTCAATGAGCAGTTCTTC. Its protein is CASSLAAGPLNEQFF.